These 10 T cell receptor beta chains were all obtained from the same sample, sequenced in a study of T cell responses to AZD1222 COVID-19 vaccine. Repertoires were generated with immunoSEQ multiplex PCR, while TCRdb's copy carries only in-frame clones and drops some. The table includes around 150,000 clones, 94% detected once. The source material was peripheral blood, sampled on day 0 of AZD1222 vaccination. The receptors originated from an adult in good health.

This chain links TRBV21-1 with TRBJ2-3; the table's D call, TRBD2, was not checked against the DNA. TRBV21-1 is a pseudogene segment. CDR3 length: 18 residues. DNA for the CDR3: TGTGCCAGCAGCAAAGTACGTTCTAGCCTCAAGCTCACAGATACGCAGTATTTT. Amino acid sequence: CASSKVRSSLKLTDTQYF.

Worth noting for this clone: Other nucleotide sequences in the sample specify the same CDR3. The J gene is TRBJ1-1, the V gene TRBV5-1; 9 positions match TRBD1. Per germline, CDR1 SGHRS and CDR2 YFSETQ. This CDR3 comprises 14 residues. After removal of 4 bases from V and 2 bases from J, the junction contained 3 bases not matched to a gene. The CDR3 is CASSGGQGNTEAFF. The CDR3 bases are TGCGCCAGCAGCGGGGGACAGGGAAACACTGAAGCTTTCTTT.

V usage is TRBV7-8 and J usage is TRBJ1-1; 9 bases match TRBD1. Unmatched junction bases numbered 15, after V lost 5 bases and J lost 11 bases. The CDR3 has 15 amino acids. The germline CDR1 and CDR2 sequences are SGHVS and FQNEAQ. The CDR3 here is CASSTRPGTGFGAFF. In DNA, the CDR3 is TGTGCCAGCAGCACACGTCCCGGGACAGGGTTTGGGGCTTTCTTT.

The CDR3 DNA is TGTGCCAGCAGCCCCCGGGCCAAAGACACAGATACGCAGTATTTT. Translation gives CASSPRAKDTDTQYF. V usage is TRBV5-6 and J usage is TRBJ2-3, with D uncertain. V shed 4 bases and J shed 2 bases, with 14 bases lying between them. This CDR3 comprises 15 residues. CDR1 is SGHDT, CDR2 YYEEEE, per germline.

The chain has TRBV19 and TRBJ1-6, with a tentative D call TRBD1 (5 bases). Germline CDR1 LNHDA, CDR2 SQIVND (reference sequence). The CDR3 totals 15 residues. V lost 5 bases and J lost 7, with 15 bases in between. This CDR3 reads CASSPGPSFNSPLHF. The CDR3 DNA is TGTGCCAGTAGTCCGGGACCTTCGTTCAATTCACCCCTCCACTTT.

V usage is TRBV9 and J usage is TRBJ2-3; D not certain. The V end was cut by 0 bases, the J end by 3 bases, with 8 bases between. This CDR3 has 14 amino acids. Germline CDR1 and CDR2: SGDLS and YYNGEE. The CDR3 DNA sequence: TGTGCCAGCAGCGTAGGCGTCCGTACAGATACGCAGTATTTT. Its translation: CASSVGVRTDTQYF. The variable domain in full, completed from reference TRBV9 and TRBJ2-3, reads DSGVTQTPKHLITATGQRVTLRCSPRSGDLSVYWYQQSLDQGLQFLIQYYNGEERAKGNILERFSAQQFPDLHSELNLSSLELGDSALYFCASSVGVRTDTQYFGPGTRLTVL.

The chain employs TRBV4-3 and TRBJ1-1, with a possible D match to TRBD1 (6 bases). Germline V lookup: CDR1 LGHNA, CDR2 YSLEER. V gave up 3 bases and J gave up 1 base, with 18 bases separating them. This CDR3 comprises 17 residues. In DNA form, the CDR3 reads TGCGCCAGCAGCCAGGGGGCTCTGACAGGTCCGAACACTGAAGCTTTCTTT. The encoded protein is CASSQGALTGPNTEAFF.

In nucleotides, the CDR3 is TGTGCCATCAGTGACCCAGCTAATGAAAAACTGTTTTTT. Protein product: CAISDPANEKLFF. This chain uses TRBV10-3 with TRBJ1-4; no clear D. Germline values: CDR1 ENHRY, CDR2 SYGVKD. The CDR3 has 13 residues. Trimming took off 3 bases at V and 3 bases at J, with 5 bases between the two ends.

This clone showed up just once. V and J are TRBV5-5 and TRBJ1-1; no clear D. The CDR3 extends over 13 amino acids. Germline CDR1 and CDR2: SGHKS and YYEKEE (reference sequence). The ends were cut back, 2 bases at V and 1 base at J, with 6 bases in the middle. CDR3 sequence (DNA): TGTGCCAGCAGCTTTTCTGGGAACACTGAAGCTTTCTTT. Its translation: CASSFSGNTEAFF.

The chain uses TRBV28 and TRBJ2-7; no firm D call. The CDR3 extends over 11 amino acids. The V gene's germline CDR1 is MDHEN and CDR2 SYDVKM. Trimming stripped 6 bases from V and 6 bases from J, with 9 bases between. The CDR3 nucleotides read TGTGCCAGCAGGAAGGGTTTCGAGCAGTACGTC. It is translated as CASRKGFEQYV.